These 11 T cell receptor beta chains came from one sample sequenced in a study of blood T cell repertoires in COVID-19. Measured with immunoSEQ multiplex PCR; TCRdb has only the in-frame clones, and not every one. The repertoire holds over 250,000 clones, with approximately 86% as singletons. The sample was PBMCs or T cells enriched from blood (not recorded which). These receptors were taken from a woman between 18 and 29 years old who had recovered from COVID-19.

J is TRBJ2-7 and V is TRBV27; 13 positions agree with TRBD2. Trimming at V came to 2 bases and at J to 9 bases, leaving 4 bases not matched to a gene. Germline loops: CDR1 MNHEY, CDR2 SMNVEV (reference sequence). The CDR3 runs 14 residues. CDR3 nucleotide sequence: TGTGCCAGCAGTTTAGCACTAGCGGGAGGGCGGCAGTACTTC. This sequence encodes CASSLALAGGRQYF.

The chain joins TRBV24-1 to TRBJ1-2, with D perhaps matching TRBD1 (5 bases). V was trimmed by 8 bases and J by 3 bases, leaving 15 bases between them. The CDR3 runs to 14 residues. Germline CDR1 reads KGHDR; CDR2 reads SFDVKD. The CDR3 sequence: CATIILGGYYGYTF. The CDR3 DNA reads TGTGCCACCATTATTCTCGGGGGGTACTATGGCTACACCTTC.

The chain couples TRBV4-1 to TRBJ1-2, with TRBD1 as a possible D gene (6 bases). Germline V gene data show CDR1 as MGHRA and CDR2 as YSYEKL. V lost 1 base, J lost 4 bases, and 13 bases lay in between. The CDR3 is made up of 15 amino acids. This CDR3 is CASSQGPRGAYGYTF. The CDR3 DNA is TGCGCCAGCAGCCAAGGTCCTCGGGGGGCCTATGGCTACACCTTC.

This chain connects TRBV6-2 or TRBV6-3 to TRBJ1-6, with 7 bases that match TRBD1. There are 16 residues in the CDR3. Germline CDR1 and CDR2: MNHEY and SVGEGT. Germline trimming cut 6 bases from V and 3 bases from J; bases unmatched to any gene: 8. In DNA, the CDR3 is TGTGCCAGCAGCTATAGGGGGCTCAACTATAATTCACCCCTCCACTTT. It encodes CASSYRGLNYNSPLHF.

The chain combines TRBV18 with TRBJ1-3; D not resolved. Germline values: CDR1 KGHSH, CDR2 LQKENI. This CDR3 has 14 amino acids. Trimming removed 3 bases at V and 5 bases at J, with 11 bases between. This chain's CDR3 is CASSPANTRNTIYF. CDR3 nucleotides: TGTGCCAGCTCACCGGCAAACACCAGAAACACCATATATTTT.

The V and J genes are TRBV7-2 and TRBJ1-2, with 7 bases that match TRBD1. V lost 1 base, J lost 0 bases, and 8 bases stayed unmatched. Germline lookup yields CDR1 SGHTA and CDR2 FQGNSA. The CDR3 is 17 amino acids. The CDR3 coding sequence is TGTGCCAGCAGCTTAGTAAAGGGGGCAAGGGCTAACTATGGCTACACCTTC. The encoded protein is CASSLVKGARANYGYTF. Filled out from reference TRBV7-2 and TRBJ1-2, the complete variable domain reads GAGVSQSPSNKVTEKGKDVELRCDPISGHTALYWYRQSLGQGLEFLIYFQGNSAPDKSGLPSDRFSAERTGGSVSTLTIQRTQQEDSAVYLCASSLVKGARANYGYTFGSGTRLTVV.

The V gene is TRBV15, the J gene TRBJ2-3; D perhaps matches TRBD1 (6 bases). Germline V gene data show CDR1 as LNHNV and CDR2 as YYDKDF (reference sequence). CDR3 length: 18 amino acids. V lost 3 bases and J 2 bases, leaving 21 bases between the germline ends. The CDR3 reads CATSSKGGLQGPTDTQYF. CDR3 DNA sequence: TGTGCCACCAGCAGTAAAGGGGGTCTACAGGGACCCACAGATACGCAGTATTTT.

The rearrangement uses TRBV2 and TRBJ1-3; D call uncertain. The CDR3 consists of 10 residues. V was pared by 11 bases and J by 7 bases, with 9 bases between. CDR1 SNHLY and CDR2 FYNNEI come from the germline V gene. The CDR3 bases are TGTGCCGGTGACGGGAACACCATATATTTT. Its translation is CAGDGNTIYF.

This chain connects TRBV14 to TRBJ2-7, with 9 bases fitting TRBD1. CDR1 SGHDN and CDR2 FVKESK come from the germline V gene. The junction had 5 bases not matched to a gene; V was cut back by 0 bases and J by 5 bases. The CDR3 is made up of 15 amino acids. In DNA, the CDR3 is TGTGCCAGCAGCCAAGAAGGGACAGGGAAAAACGAGCAGTACTTC. Its translation: CASSQEGTGKNEQYF.

This clone was counted once. This chain connects TRBV18 to TRBJ1-4; 7 bases line up with TRBD1. This CDR3 has 13 residues. Unmatched junction bases numbered 2, after V lost 4 bases and J lost 6 bases. The germline CDR1 and CDR2 sequences are KGHSH and LQKENI. In nucleotides, the CDR3 is TGTGCCAGCTCACAGGGGGCTGATGAAAAACTGTTTTTT. It encodes CASSQGADEKLFF.

Worth noting for this clone: No DNA is shown, since the ends of the CDR3 on it are uncertain; the CDR3 is the one TCRdb lists. This chain uses TRBV7-9 with TRBJ2-7; the table's D call of TRBD1 was not tested on the DNA. The CDR3 numbers 13 amino acids, ends counted. Germline V gene lookup returns CDR1 SEHNR and CDR2 FQNEAQ (reference sequence). CDR3 residues: CASSLVGQGAGYF.